Given below is one T cell receptor beta chain in context. A single count supports this clonotype. Its binding antigen is unknown. The sample holds no much larger clone one base away, and base qualities are not on file. The donors were 40 or so Caucasian individuals from Russia, aged about 6 to 100 years, who were systemically healthy. Around 9.9 milliliters of peripheral blood were collected from each donor into EDTA-treated Vacutainer tubes. Ficoll-Paque density-gradient centrifugation was used to isolate PBMCs, with at least 7 million per sample. Total RNA, at least 6 micrograms per sample, was extracted from PBMCs with Trizol reagent. For every donor, flow cytometry on a PBMC aliquot measured the percentage of naive CD45RAhigh/CD27high T cells. The data derive from a study of blood T cells in healthy people across ages (dated by TCRdb to between 2014 and 2017). In terms of the full investigation: Template switching captured roughly one uniquely barcoded TCR beta cDNA molecule per two T cells in model experiments. Using deep sequencing normalized with unique cDNA molecular identifiers, the study measured how TCR beta repertoire diversity changes with age. Four age groups were formed from the donors: young (average about 17 years), middle-aged (approximately 40), aged (under 70) and long-lived (82). For two donors (one aged 18 to 30 and one aged 80 or older), the study analyzed two additional independent replicas of 1 million unique cDNA reads from the same blood draw.

Study-wide findings and limitations: Estimates of total diversity based on one million sequenced T cells were regarded as lower bounds and as underestimates. Because donor CMV infection status was unknown, age-related changes in expanded clonotypes were potentially confounded. Conclusive comparison of naive and antigen-experienced compartments was prevented by the profiling of bulk unsorted PBMCs. The percentage of naive T cells measured by flow cytometry correlated strongly with observed TCR beta diversity. Compared with the aged group, more naive CD4+ T cells, fewer expanded clones and increased TCR diversity were shown by the long-lived group, suggesting age selection. Observed TCR beta diversity per million T cells fell roughly linearly with age, and a significant reduction was already apparent by age around 36.

Libraries were constructed by 5' RACE. Instrument on record: Illumina HiSeq 2500. A second PCR of about 7 to 12 cycles was performed with a sample-barcoded 5' primer and a J-beta primer mix. Each TCR beta cDNA molecule received a unique molecular identifier from a template-switch 5' adaptor carrying 12 random nucleotides. Each sample yielded at least 2.5 million CDR3-containing paired-end reads. First-strand cDNA synthesis was performed from all RNA using the Mint cDNA synthesis kit, with priming by a TRBC-specific oligonucleotide. All cDNA was treated with uracil-DNA glycosylase and then went through a first 18-cycle PCR with the universal primers M1SS and BC2_uni_R. Per the authors' processing: For normalization, 1 million high-quality reads, each with a distinct molecular identifier, were randomly selected from each sample. Instead of being binned into consensus sequences, reads with shared molecular identifiers were discarded. MiTCR, run with a Q25 quality threshold and the strictest error-elimination algorithm, handled CDR3 identification, clonotype clustering and error correction. A nonparametric unseen species model using Euler transformation provided a lower-bound estimate of total TCR beta diversity. TCRdb reprocessing: public reads trimmed at Q25 with fastp, clones called with MiXCR, in-frame beta chains kept. For every CDR3 protein sequence, its rows merge into one entry that carries the most common genes and DNA. The V and J calls were determined by TCRdb, not by the authors. The table for this sample lists roughly 500,000 distinct CDR3 sequences; around 24% of them were counted only once. Around 10% of the sample goes to the ten largest clones.

Taken from the germline V gene, the CDR1 and CDR2 loops are MNHEY and SVGAGI. The CDR3 numbers 18 residues from cysteine through phenylalanine. The retained sequence is limited to the CDR3, 54 bases, with the frame set at the first base. V is cut back by 4 bases and J by 4 bases, with 11 bases in the junction unmatched. The data were also submitted as part of a second study, on T cells of mothers and their children. Looking at the second paper: Nine systemically healthy Caucasian individuals served as donors, namely three mothers together with their six children. cDNA synthesis used all of the extracted RNA, with 1.5 ug of RNA in each 15 ul reaction. In the second PCR, sample barcodes and 2-4 random nucleotides were introduced via the M1S primer. Each mother yielded over 9.5 million TCR beta CDR3 reads and each child roughly 2.9 million reads. In both related and unrelated pairs, thymic selection shapes the output of TCR recombination in a similar way, with inherited differences having only a minor effect. Normalized repertoire overlap in related mother-child pairs was always slightly higher than in unrelated mother-child pairs, but the difference was never significant. Persistent microchimeric T cell clones were not detected, at a sensitivity of approximately 93 clones per million clonotypes. Deep NGS was used in the study to compare the TCR beta repertoires of mothers and children and to look for features that separate related mother-child pairs from unrelated individuals. On average, the children were roughly 10 +/- 4 years old, while the mothers were approximately 40 +/- 4 years old. Libraries were sequenced on Illumina HiSeq 2000 with 100+100 nt paired-end reads after adapter ligation with NEBNext reagents. To prevent cross-contamination, the mother and child libraries were prepared a month apart and were sequenced in separate runs. For each donor, somewhere between 500,000 and 2,000,000 distinct TCR beta clonotypes were identified. Naive TCR beta clonotypes were estimated from low-frequency clonotypes matched to each donor's FACS-determined naive share, without sorting.

The chain uses TRBV6-5 and TRBJ2-3, with 13 central nucleotides matching TRBD2. Specimen: blood. The receptor's source is a boy younger than 18 in good health. The CDR3 corresponds to CASSSRLAGGRGADTQYF. The DNA sequence is given as TGTGCCAGCAGTTCCAGACTAGCGGGAGGTCGTGGGGCAGATACGCAGTATTTT.